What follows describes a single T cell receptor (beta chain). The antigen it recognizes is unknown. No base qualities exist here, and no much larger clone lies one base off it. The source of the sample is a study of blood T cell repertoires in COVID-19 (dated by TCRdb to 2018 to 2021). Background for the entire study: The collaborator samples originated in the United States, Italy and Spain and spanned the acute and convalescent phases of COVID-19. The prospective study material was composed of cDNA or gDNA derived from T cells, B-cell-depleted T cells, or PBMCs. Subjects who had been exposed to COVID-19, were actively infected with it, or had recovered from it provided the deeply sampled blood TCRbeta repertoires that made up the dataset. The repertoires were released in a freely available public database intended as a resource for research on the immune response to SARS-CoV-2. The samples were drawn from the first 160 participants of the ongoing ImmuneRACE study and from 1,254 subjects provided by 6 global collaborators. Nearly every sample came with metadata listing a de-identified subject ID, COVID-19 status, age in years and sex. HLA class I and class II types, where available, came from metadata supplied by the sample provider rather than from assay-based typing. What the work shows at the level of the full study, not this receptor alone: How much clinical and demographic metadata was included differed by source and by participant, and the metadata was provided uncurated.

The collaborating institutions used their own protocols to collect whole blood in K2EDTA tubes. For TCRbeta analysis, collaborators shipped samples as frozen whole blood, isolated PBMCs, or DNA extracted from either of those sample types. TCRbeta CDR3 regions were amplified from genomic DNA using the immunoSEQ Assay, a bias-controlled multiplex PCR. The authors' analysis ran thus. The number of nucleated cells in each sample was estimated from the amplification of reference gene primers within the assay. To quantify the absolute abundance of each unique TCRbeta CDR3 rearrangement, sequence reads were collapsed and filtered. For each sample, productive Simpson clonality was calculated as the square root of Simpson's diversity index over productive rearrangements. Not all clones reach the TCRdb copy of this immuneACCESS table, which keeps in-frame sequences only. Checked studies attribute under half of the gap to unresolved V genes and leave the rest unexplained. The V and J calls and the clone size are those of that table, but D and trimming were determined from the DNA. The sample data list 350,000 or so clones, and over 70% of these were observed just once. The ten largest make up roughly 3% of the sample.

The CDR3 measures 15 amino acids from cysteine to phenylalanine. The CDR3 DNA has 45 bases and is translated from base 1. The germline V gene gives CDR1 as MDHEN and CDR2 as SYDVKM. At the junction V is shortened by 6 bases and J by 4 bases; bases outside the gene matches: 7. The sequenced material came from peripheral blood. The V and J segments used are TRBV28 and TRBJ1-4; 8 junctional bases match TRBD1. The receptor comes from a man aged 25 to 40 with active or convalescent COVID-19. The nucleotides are TGTGCCAGCAGATTTACAGGGGGTGGTAATGAAAAACTGTTTTTT. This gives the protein CASRFTGGGNEKLFF.